The source of this T cell receptor beta chain is a study of T cells in Graves' hyperthyroidism and ophthalmopathy. Overall study findings and caveats: Prediction of ophthalmopathy progression came a median approximately 6.5 months pre-onset.

The CDR3 sequence is 13 residues long. V was pared by 4 bases and J by 6 bases, with 14 bases between. Germline CDR1 reads SGHRS; CDR2 reads YFSETQ. Individuals with ophthalmopathy presented a Clinical Activity Score of at least 3, a NOSPECS grade of at least 4 and a duration under 3 months. Lactation, pregnancy, other autoimmune disease or uncontrolled infection led to exclusion of patients. Diagnosis relied on clinical symptoms, serum thyroxine and TRAb, thyroid ultrasound and orbital computed tomography. This clonotype was picked up many times. Its antigen is undetermined. Researchers amplified the TCR beta CDR3 regions from RNA transcripts. When the TCR CDR3 underwent first-round RT-PCR, the HTBI primer set was used. From the multiplex PCR reads, TCRdb called clonotypes with MiXCR, one entry per CDR3 protein. There are over 500,000 distinct CDR3 sequences in the sample; under 20% occur only once, and 17% lies in the top ten.

The sample was blood. The receptor was derived from a young woman with Graves' ophthalmopathy. The rearrangement links TRBV5-1 to TRBJ2-7; no firm D call. The CDR3 DNA sequence: TGCGCCAGCAGCCGCGAAGACTTTGCCGAGCAGTACTTC. This translates into CASSREDFAEQYF.